This T cell receptor (beta chain) was identified during a study of T cell responses to AZD1222 COVID-19 vaccine. Study results and limitations: Distributed over spike, vaccine-associated CD4 TCRs predominated at 160-218 and 743-854. Clonal diversity may have been underestimated in mostly white British donors.

Comments on this clone: Its antigen is as yet unknown.

The V gene end was trimmed by 1 base and the J gene end by 4 bases; junction bases not matched to a gene: 3. Germline loops: CDR1 SNHLY, CDR2 FYNNEI. The CDR3 extends over 14 amino acids. Assay: immunoSEQ multiplex PCR; the TCRdb copy retains only in-frame clones and omits some. This table holds 200,000 or so clones, roughly 92% found once. Second-dose schedules of about 4 or about 12 weeks were combined. Sequencing used peripheral blood, obtained 28 days after the second AZD1222 dose. The TCR comes from an adult who received the AZD1222 COVID-19 vaccine. The chain is built from TRBV2 and TRBJ1-2; 7 bases line up with TRBD1. CDR3 nucleotide sequence: TGTGCCAGCAGTGAAGGTCCAGGGGGCTATGGCTACACCTTC. It translates to CASSEGPGGYGYTF. Looking up the rest from reference TRBV2 and TRBJ1-2 gives the full variable domain: EPEVTQTPSHQVTQMGQEVILRCVPISNHLYFYWYRQILGQKVEFLVSFYNNEISEKSEIFDDQFSVERPDGSNFTLKIRSTKLEDSAMYFCASSEGPGGYGYTFGSGTRLTVV.